This T cell receptor (beta chain) originates from a study of Ad26.COV2.S vaccination and SARS-CoV-2 variants. Study-wide points: It was found that vaccine and placebo recipients had similar non-spike TCR breadth. Those who received the vaccine showed greater spike-specific TCR breadth than those given placebo.

Germline values: CDR1 LGHNA, CDR2 YNFKEQ. The V and J ends lost 1 base and 0 bases, in that order; junction bases with no gene match: 6. This CDR3 comprises 17 residues. TCRdb keeps only in-frame clones here, not all; method: immunoSEQ multiplex PCR. Of more than 150,000 clones in the sample, 87% were seen once. A note on this clone: No antigen is known for it.

This clonotype originated in a human donor who had recovered from COVID-19. The rearrangement uses TRBV4-2 and TRBJ2-1; 7 bases agree with TRBD2. The starting material was peripheral blood, obtained after recovery from COVID-19. CDR3 amino acids: CASSQALAERSYNEQFF. The DNA for the CDR3 is TGTGCCAGCAGCCAAGCCCTAGCGGAGCGCTCCTACAATGAGCAGTTCTTC.